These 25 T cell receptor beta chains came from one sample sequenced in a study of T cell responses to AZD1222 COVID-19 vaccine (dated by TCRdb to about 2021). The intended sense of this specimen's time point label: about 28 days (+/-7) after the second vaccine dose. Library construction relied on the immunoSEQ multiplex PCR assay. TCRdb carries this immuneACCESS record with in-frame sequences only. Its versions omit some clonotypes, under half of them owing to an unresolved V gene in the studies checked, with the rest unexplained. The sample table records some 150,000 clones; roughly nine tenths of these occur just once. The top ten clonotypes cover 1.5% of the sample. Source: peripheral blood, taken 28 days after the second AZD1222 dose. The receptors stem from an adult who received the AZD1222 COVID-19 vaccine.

The CDR3: CASTRPPYEQYF. CDR3 bases: TGTGCCAGCACCAGACCCCCATACGAGCAGTACTTC. The chain uses TRBV6-5 and TRBJ2-7; D gene unclear. This CDR3 has 12 residues. V gave up 7 bases and J gave up 4 bases, with 11 bases separating them. The V gene's germline CDR1 is MNHEY and CDR2 SVGAGI.

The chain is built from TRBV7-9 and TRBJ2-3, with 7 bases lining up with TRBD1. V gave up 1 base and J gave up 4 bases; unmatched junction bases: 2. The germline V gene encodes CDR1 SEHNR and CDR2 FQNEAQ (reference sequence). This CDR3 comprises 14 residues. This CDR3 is CASSLVTGADTQYF. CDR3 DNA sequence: TGTGCCAGCAGCTTAGTAACAGGGGCAGATACGCAGTATTTT.

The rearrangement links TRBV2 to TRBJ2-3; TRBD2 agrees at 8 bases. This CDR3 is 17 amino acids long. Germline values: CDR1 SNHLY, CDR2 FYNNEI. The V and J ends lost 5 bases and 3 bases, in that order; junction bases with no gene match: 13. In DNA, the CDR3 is TGTGCCAGCAGTCCGTCGGGGAGCGGGGGTCTTACAGATACGCAGTATTTT. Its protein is CASSPSGSGGLTDTQYF.

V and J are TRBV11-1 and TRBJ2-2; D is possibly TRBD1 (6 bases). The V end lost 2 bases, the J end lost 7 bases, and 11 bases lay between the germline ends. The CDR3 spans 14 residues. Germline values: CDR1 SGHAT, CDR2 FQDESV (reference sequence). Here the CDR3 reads CASSLSQGIGELFF. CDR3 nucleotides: TGTGCCAGCAGCTTATCACAGGGAATCGGGGAGCTGTTTTTT.

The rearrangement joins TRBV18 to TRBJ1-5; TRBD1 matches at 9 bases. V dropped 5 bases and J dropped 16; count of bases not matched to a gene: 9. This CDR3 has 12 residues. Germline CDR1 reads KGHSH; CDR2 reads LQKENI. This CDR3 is CASSDGTGPLHF. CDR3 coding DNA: TGTGCCAGCTCAGATGGGACAGGGCCGTTACATTTT.

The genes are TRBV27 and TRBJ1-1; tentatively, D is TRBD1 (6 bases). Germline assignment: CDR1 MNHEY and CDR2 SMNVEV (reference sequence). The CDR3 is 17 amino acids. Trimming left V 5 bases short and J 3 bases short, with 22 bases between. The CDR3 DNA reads TGTGCCAGCAGTCCCCTACAGGGACTTCGAGAGTACACTGAAGCTTTCTTT. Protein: CASSPLQGLREYTEAFF.

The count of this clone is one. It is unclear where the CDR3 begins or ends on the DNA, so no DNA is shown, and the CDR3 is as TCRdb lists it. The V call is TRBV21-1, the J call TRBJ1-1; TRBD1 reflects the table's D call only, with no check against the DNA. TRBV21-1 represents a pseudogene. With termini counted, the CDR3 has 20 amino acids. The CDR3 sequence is CASSTWDRCSVWRGNTEAFF.

CDR3 sequence reads: CASIPGRFSYEQYF. The CDR3 DNA is TGTGCCAGCATCCCGGGACGGTTCTCCTACGAGCAGTACTTC. The genes are TRBV7-8 and TRBJ2-7; D tentatively reads TRBD1 or TRBD2 (5 bases each). Germline lookup yields CDR1 SGHVS and CDR2 FQNEAQ. V lost 7 bases and J 0 bases, leaving 13 bases between the germline ends. The CDR3 spans 14 residues.

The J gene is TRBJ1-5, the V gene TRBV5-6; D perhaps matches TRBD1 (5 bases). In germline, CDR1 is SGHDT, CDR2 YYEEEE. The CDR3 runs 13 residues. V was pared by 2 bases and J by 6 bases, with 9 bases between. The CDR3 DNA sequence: TGTGCCAGCAGCTTCCAGGGCAGTCAGCCCCAGCATTTT. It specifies CASSFQGSQPQHF.

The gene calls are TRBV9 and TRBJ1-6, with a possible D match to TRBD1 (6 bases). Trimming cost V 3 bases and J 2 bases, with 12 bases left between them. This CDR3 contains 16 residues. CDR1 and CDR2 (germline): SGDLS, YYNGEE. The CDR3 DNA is TGTGCCAGCAGCGCACAGGGTTTCGCCTATAATTCACCCCTCCACTTT. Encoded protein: CASSAQGFAYNSPLHF.

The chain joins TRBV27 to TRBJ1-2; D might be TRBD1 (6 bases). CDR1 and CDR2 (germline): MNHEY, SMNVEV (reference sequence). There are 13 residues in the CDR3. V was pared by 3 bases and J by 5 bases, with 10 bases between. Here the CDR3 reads CASSFGDTYGYTF. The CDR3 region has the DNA TGTGCCAGCAGTTTCGGGGACACGTATGGCTACACCTTC.

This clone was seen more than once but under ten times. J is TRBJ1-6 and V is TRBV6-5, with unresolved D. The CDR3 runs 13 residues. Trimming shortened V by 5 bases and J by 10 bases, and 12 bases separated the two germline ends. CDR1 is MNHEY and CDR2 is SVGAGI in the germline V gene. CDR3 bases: TGTGCCAGCAGTACCCGATTGGGGTCACCCCTCCACTTT. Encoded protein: CASSTRLGSPLHF.

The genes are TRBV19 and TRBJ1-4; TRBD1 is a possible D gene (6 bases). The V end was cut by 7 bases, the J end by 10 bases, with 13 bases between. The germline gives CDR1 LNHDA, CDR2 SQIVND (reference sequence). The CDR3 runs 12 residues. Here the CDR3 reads CASTNQGGKLFF. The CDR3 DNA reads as TGTGCCAGTACAAACCAAGGGGGAAAACTGTTTTTT.

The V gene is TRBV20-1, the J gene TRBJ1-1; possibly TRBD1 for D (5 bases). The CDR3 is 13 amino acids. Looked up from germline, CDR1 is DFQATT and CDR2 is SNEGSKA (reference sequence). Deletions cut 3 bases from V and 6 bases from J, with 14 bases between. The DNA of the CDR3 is TGCAGTGCTAGTTTGTACGGGGGTCCTGAAGCTTTCTTT. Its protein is CSASLYGGPEAFF.

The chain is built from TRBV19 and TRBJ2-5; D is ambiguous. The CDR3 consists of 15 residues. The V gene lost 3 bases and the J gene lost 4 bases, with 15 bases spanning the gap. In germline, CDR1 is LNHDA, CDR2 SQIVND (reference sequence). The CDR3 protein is CASSIRPQMRETQYF. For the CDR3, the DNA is TGTGCCAGTAGTATCCGGCCCCAAATGAGAGAGACCCAGTACTTC.

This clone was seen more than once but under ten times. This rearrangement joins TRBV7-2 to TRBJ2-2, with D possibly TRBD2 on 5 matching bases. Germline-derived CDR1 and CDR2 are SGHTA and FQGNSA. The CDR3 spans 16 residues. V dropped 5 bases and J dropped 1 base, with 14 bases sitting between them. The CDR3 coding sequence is TGTGCCAGCAGCCTGTCGGGGAAGCGGAACACCGGGGAGCTGTTTTTT. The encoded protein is CASSLSGKRNTGELFF.

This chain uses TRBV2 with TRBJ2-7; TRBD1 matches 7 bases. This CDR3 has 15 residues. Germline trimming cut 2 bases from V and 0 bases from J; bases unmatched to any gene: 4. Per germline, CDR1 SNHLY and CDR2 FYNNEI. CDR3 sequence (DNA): TGTGCCAGCAGTGAATCAGGGGGATACTCCTACGAGCAGTACTTC. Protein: CASSESGGYSYEQYF.

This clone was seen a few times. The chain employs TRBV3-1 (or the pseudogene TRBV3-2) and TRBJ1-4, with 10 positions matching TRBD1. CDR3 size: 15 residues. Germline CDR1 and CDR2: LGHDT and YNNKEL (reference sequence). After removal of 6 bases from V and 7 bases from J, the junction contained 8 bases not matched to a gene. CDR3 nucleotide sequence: TGTGCCAGCAGTCCTGGACAGGGGGAGAGTGAAAAACTGTTTTTT. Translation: CASSPGQGESEKLFF.

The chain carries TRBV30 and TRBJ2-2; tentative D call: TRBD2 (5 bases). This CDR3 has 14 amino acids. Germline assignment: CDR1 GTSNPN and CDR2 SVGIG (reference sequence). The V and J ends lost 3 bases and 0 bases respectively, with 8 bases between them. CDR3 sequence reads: CAWRRASNTGELFF. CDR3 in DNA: TGTGCCTGGAGGAGGGCATCGAACACCGGGGAGCTGTTTTTT.

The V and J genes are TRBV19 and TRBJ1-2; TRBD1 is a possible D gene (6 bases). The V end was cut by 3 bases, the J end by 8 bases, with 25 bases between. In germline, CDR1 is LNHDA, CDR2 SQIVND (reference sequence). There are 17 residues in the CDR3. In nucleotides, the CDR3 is TGTGCCAGTAGTATCTTCACCGGTGGGGACATTTATGGGGGCTACACCTTC. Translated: CASSIFTGGDIYGGYTF.

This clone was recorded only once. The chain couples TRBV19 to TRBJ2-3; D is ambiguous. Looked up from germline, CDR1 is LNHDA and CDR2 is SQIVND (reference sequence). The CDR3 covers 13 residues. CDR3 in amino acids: CAVSELSTDTQYF. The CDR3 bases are TGTGCTGTGTCGGAGTTAAGCACAGATACGCAGTATTTT.

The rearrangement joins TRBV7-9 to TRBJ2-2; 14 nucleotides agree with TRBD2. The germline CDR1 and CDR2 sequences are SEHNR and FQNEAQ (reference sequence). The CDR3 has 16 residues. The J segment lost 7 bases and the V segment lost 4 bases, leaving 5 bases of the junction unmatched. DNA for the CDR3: TGTGCCAGCAGCTCGGGACTAGCGGGAGTAGGCGGGGAGCTGTTTTTT. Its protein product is CASSSGLAGVGGELFF.

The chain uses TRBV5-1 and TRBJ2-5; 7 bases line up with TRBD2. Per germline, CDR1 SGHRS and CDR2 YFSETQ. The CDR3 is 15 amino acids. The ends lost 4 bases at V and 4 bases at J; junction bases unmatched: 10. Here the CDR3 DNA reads TGCGCCAGCAGCGATCGGACTAGGAGTCGAGAGACCCAGTACTTC. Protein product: CASSDRTRSRETQYF.

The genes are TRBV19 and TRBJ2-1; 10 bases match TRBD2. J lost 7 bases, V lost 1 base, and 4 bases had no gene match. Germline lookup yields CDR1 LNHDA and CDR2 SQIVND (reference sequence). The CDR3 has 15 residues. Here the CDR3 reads CASSIASGSGNEQFF. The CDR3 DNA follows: TGTGCCAGTAGTATAGCTAGCGGGAGTGGGAATGAGCAGTTCTTC.

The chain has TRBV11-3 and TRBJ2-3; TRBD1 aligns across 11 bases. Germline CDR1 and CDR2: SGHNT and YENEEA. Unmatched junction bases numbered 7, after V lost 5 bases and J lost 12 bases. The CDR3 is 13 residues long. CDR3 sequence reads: CASSQWTGGKQYF. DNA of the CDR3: TGTGCCAGCAGCCAATGGACAGGGGGCAAACAGTATTTT.